The 17 T cell receptor beta chains listed next were all sequenced from one sample in a study of shared clonotypes between healthy human individuals. The protocol was immunoSEQ multiplex PCR, while the TCRdb copy is restricted to in-frame clones and leaves out a portion. Counted here are roughly 660,000 clones, about 90% occurring once; the ten biggest clones make up 30% to 40%. The specimen sequenced was memory CD8+ T cells from PBMCs. Indicated subset: CD45RO+ cells pooled with CCR7-negative TemRA cells. All receptors derive from a man between 18 and 35 years old in good health. Some clones in this sample may be carry-over from other donors' samples.

Many counts were recorded for this clone. The J gene is TRBJ1-1, the V gene TRBV23-1; D may be TRBD1 (5 bases). TRBV23-1 falls under the ORF class, with uncertain function. V lost 4 bases to trimming and J lost 3 bases, with 15 bases between them. The CDR3 is 15 residues long. CDR3 loop: CASSRRGRPDTEAFF. The CDR3 DNA follows: TGCGCCAGCAGTCGCCGGGGCCGCCCGGACACTGAAGCTTTCTTT.

This chain uses TRBV28 with TRBJ1-2; TRBD1 matches at 8 bases. The CDR3 has 18 amino acids. V shed 1 base, J shed 0 bases, and the junction held 10 bases outside the gene matches. Germline V CDR1 and CDR2: MDHEN, SYDVKM. The DNA of the CDR3 is TGTGCCAGCAGTTTATACTGGGACAGGAGACAGTCTAACTATGGCTACACCTTC. Translation: CASSLYWDRRQSNYGYTF.

This rearrangement joins TRBV28 to TRBJ1-2; 9 nucleotides match TRBD1. J was trimmed by 5 bases and V by 4 bases; bases with no gene match: 11. This CDR3 is 16 amino acids long. The germline gives CDR1 MDHEN, CDR2 SYDVKM. Written as DNA, the CDR3 is TGTGCCAGCAGTTCTGGGACAGGGAATCCAATTTATGGCTACACCTTC. Translated, it gives CASSSGTGNPIYGYTF.

Concerning this clone itself: Distinct nucleotide sequences in the sample also encode this CDR3. The chain carries TRBV5-5 and TRBJ1-1; D not certain. The CDR3 has 13 amino acids. Germline V gene data show CDR1 as SGHKS and CDR2 as YYEKEE (reference sequence). With 0 bases removed from V and 2 bases from J, the gap between germline ends came to 5 bases. In DNA, the CDR3 is TGTGCCAGCAGCTTGGACCTTAACACTGAAGCTTTCTTT. It translates to CASSLDLNTEAFF.

Regarding this clone: Germline is not matched at one junction end, which may reflect a read error. This chain joins TRBV9 and TRBJ1-1; no firm D call. This CDR3 has 14 residues. Germline values: CDR1 SGDLS, CDR2 YYNGEE. Written as DNA, the CDR3 is TGTGCCAGCAGCGCGTTAAACGAGAACAATGAAGCTTTCTTT. It codes for CASSALNENNEAFF.

This chain connects TRBV28 to TRBJ1-2, with D uncertain. The CDR3 loop spans 14 amino acids. Trimming cost V 1 base and J 8 bases, with 14 bases left between them. The V gene's germline CDR1 is MDHEN and CDR2 SYDVKM. The CDR3 DNA reads TGTGCCAGCAGTTTATTTTCTGGGCTCGGCGGCTACACCTTC. Translation gives CASSLFSGLGGYTF.

This chain uses TRBV6-5 with TRBJ1-5, with 7 bases aligning to TRBD1. With 5 bases clipped from V and 14 bases from J, the junction kept 3 bases outside the gene matches. Germline CDR1 MNHEY, CDR2 SVGAGI. This CDR3 has 10 amino acids. This CDR3 is CASSEGTEHF. CDR3 DNA sequence: TGTGCCAGCAGTGAAGGGACAGAGCATTTT.

This rearrangement joins TRBV11-2 to TRBJ2-1; possible D gene TRBD2, 5 bases. The CDR3 length is 13 residues. V lost 5 bases to trimming and J lost 6 bases, with 11 bases between them. Per germline, CDR1 SGHAT and CDR2 FQNNGV. The CDR3 here is CASSQLVGNEQFF. CDR3 coding DNA: TGTGCCAGCAGCCAACTAGTCGGCAATGAGCAGTTCTTC.

J is TRBJ1-5 and V is TRBV5-8, with D uncertain. V was cut by 4 bases and J by 1 base, with 9 bases left in between. The germline V gene has CDR1 SGHTS and CDR2 YDEGEE. The CDR3 totals 14 residues. CDR3 residues: CASSPEDSNQPQHF. CDR3 DNA sequence: TGTGCCAGCAGCCCGGAAGACAGCAATCAGCCCCAGCATTTT.

J is TRBJ2-7 and V is TRBV19; 7 nucleotides agree with TRBD1. The CDR3 runs to 12 residues. Germline CDR1 reads LNHDA; CDR2 reads SQIVND (reference sequence). J lost 3 bases, V lost 5 bases, and 1 base had no gene match. Here the CDR3 reads CASSWDSYEQYF. CDR3 coding DNA: TGTGCCAGTAGTTGGGACAGCTACGAGCAGTACTTC.

The rearrangement joins TRBV7-9 to TRBJ2-3; 13 bases agree with TRBD2. Per germline, CDR1 SEHNR and CDR2 FQNEAQ (reference sequence). The length of the CDR3 is 16 residues. Unmatched junction bases numbered 8, after V lost 5 bases and J lost 6 bases. This CDR3 reads CASSGGLAGHADTQYF. The CDR3, as DNA: TGTGCCAGCAGCGGGGGACTAGCGGGACATGCCGATACGCAGTATTTT. Full variable domain (rest looked up from reference TRBV7-9 and TRBJ2-3): DTGVSQNPRHKITKRGQNVTFRCDPISEHNRLYWYRQTLGQGPEFLTYFQNEAQLEKSRLLSDRFSAERPKGSFSTLEIQRTEQGDSAMYLCASSGGLAGHADTQYFGPGTRLTVL.

This chain joins TRBV9 and TRBJ2-5; D tentatively fits TRBD1 or TRBD2 (5 bases each). V was cut by 4 bases and J by 3 bases, with 10 bases left in between. The germline CDR1 and CDR2 sequences are SGDLS and YYNGEE. The CDR3 totals 13 residues. Written as DNA, the CDR3 is TGTGCCAGCAGCTTCGGGGCAGAAGAGACCCAGTACTTC. It is translated as CASSFGAEETQYF.

This rearrangement joins TRBV18 to TRBJ2-2, with D possibly TRBD1 on 6 matching bases. The CDR3 is 12 amino acids. Germline values: CDR1 KGHSH, CDR2 LQKENI. The V and J ends lost 9 bases and 4 bases respectively, with 9 bases between them. CDR3: CASRTVTGELFF. In DNA, the CDR3 is TGTGCCAGTCGGACAGTCACCGGGGAGCTGTTTTTT.

This sequence joins TRBV7-9 and TRBJ2-2; TRBD1 or TRBD2 may be the D gene (5 bases each). The V and J ends lost 5 bases and 0 bases respectively, with 13 bases between them. CDR1 is SEHNR and CDR2 is FQNEAQ in the germline V gene (reference sequence). The length of the CDR3 is 16 residues. Here the CDR3 reads CASSRRESANTGELFF. The DNA of the CDR3 is TGTGCCAGCAGCCGCAGGGAGAGCGCGAACACCGGGGAGCTGTTTTTT.

J is TRBJ1-2 and V is TRBV30; possibly TRBD1 for D (5 bases). CDR1 and CDR2 from the germline V gene are GTSNPN and SVGIG (reference sequence). This CDR3 contains 17 residues. The V gene lost 1 base and the J gene lost 5 bases, with 23 bases spanning the gap. The CDR3 loop reads CAWSGGGDPIRRYGYTF. The CDR3 bases are TGTGCCTGGAGTGGTGGGGGGGATCCAATACGGAGGTATGGCTACACCTTC.

The CDR3 loop reads CASSDWDKNSYEQYF. The CDR3, as DNA: TGTGCCAGCAGTGACTGGGACAAGAACTCCTACGAGCAGTACTTC. The rearrangement uses TRBV25-1 and TRBJ2-7; D perhaps matches TRBD1 (6 bases). The germline gives CDR1 MGHDK, CDR2 SYGVNS. V gave up 3 bases and J gave up 0 bases, with 12 bases separating them. The CDR3 totals 15 residues.

The V gene is TRBV4-2, the J gene TRBJ1-1; D call uncertain. The CDR3 runs 11 residues. V lost 4 bases, J lost 4 bases, and 4 bases lay in between. Germline-derived CDR1 and CDR2 are LGHNA and YNFKEQ. CDR3 sequence reads: CASSRGTEAFF. CDR3 DNA sequence: TGTGCCAGCAGCCGCGGCACTGAAGCTTTCTTT.